Listed here are 17 T cell receptor beta chains from one sample, sequenced in a study of shared clonotypes between healthy human individuals. CD8 cells regarded as naive lacked CD45RO, were positively chosen for CCR7, and omitted terminally differentiated effector memory CD45RA+ cells. Sequenced by immunoSEQ multiplex PCR; TCRdb stores in-frame clones only, minus some. Of 550,000 to 600,000 clones listed, more than 95% are singletons. Sample: naive CD8+ T cells sorted from blood. These receptor sequences come from a man aged 25 to 40 in good health.

J is TRBJ2-7 and V is TRBV21-1. TRBV21-1 is a pseudogene segment. The CDR3 runs 13 residues. The CDR3 sequence: CASSKVDRYEQYF. The CDR3 coding sequence is TGTGCCAGCAGCAAAGTGGATAGGTACGAGCAGTACTTC.

The gene calls are TRBV7-2 and TRBJ1-1; the D is unclear. V was cut by 7 bases and J by 8 bases, with 14 bases left in between. CDR3 length equals 12 residues. The germline gives CDR1 SGHTA, CDR2 FQGNSA. The CDR3 DNA reads TGTGCCAGCACGCACTACAGCGAGGAAGCTTTCTTT. Translated, it gives CASTHYSEEAFF.

This clone showed up just once. The chain carries TRBV29-1 and TRBJ1-1; D possibly corresponds to TRBD1 (5 bases). This CDR3 contains 11 residues. From germline, CDR1 is SQVTM and CDR2 ANQGSEA. DNA of the CDR3: TGCAGTGGGTTTCTCGGACAAGAAGCTTTCTTT. Translation: CSGFLGQEAFF.

V usage is TRBV4-3 and J usage is TRBJ1-3, with D possibly being TRBD1 (5 bases). CDR3 length: 17 amino acids. V dropped 0 bases and J dropped 4 bases, with 16 bases sitting between them. Per germline, CDR1 LGHNA and CDR2 YSLEER. CDR3 residues: CASSQDLGGIAGNTIYF. CDR3 nucleotides: TGCGCCAGCAGCCAAGATCTCGGGGGAATAGCCGGAAACACCATATATTTT.

The chain couples TRBV9 to TRBJ2-1, with TRBD1 identical over 7 bases. CDR1 SGDLS and CDR2 YYNGEE come from the germline V gene. J gave up 2 bases and V 4 bases, and 6 bases lay outside the gene matches. The CDR3 contains 15 residues. CDR3 loop: CASSPSGTAYNEQFF. The CDR3 coding sequence is TGTGCCAGCAGCCCCTCCGGGACAGCCTACAATGAGCAGTTCTTC. Together with reference TRBV9 and TRBJ2-1, the CDR3 gives the full variable domain: DSGVTQTPKHLITATGQRVTLRCSPRSGDLSVYWYQQSLDQGLQFLIQYYNGEERAKGNILERFSAQQFPDLHSELNLSSLELGDSALYFCASSPSGTAYNEQFFGPGTRLTVL.

The chain is built from TRBV18 and TRBJ2-2; D is perhaps TRBD2 (6 bases). Germline V gene lookup returns CDR1 KGHSH and CDR2 LQKENI. Between the trimmed V and J ends, which lost 1 base and 1 base, there was a span of 10 bases. This CDR3 contains 16 residues. CDR3 coding DNA: TGTGCCAGCTCACCACGGGACTGGGAGAACACCGGGGAGCTGTTTTTT. This codes for CASSPRDWENTGELFF.

This chain joins TRBV14 and TRBJ2-5; perhaps TRBD2 as D (6 bases). The CDR3 is 20 amino acids. Between the trimmed V and J ends, which lost 0 bases and 4 bases, there was a span of 27 bases. CDR1 is SGHDN and CDR2 is FVKESK in the germline V gene. The CDR3 nucleotides read TGTGCCAGCAGCCAAGATCTCGCGGGACGGACGGCGGGACGGGGAGAGACCCAGTACTTC. Amino acid sequence: CASSQDLAGRTAGRGETQYF.

The chain recombines TRBV11-2 with TRBJ1-1; D remains unclear. Per germline, CDR1 SGHAT and CDR2 FQNNGV. Trimming took 3 bases from V and 7 from J, leaving 18 bases between them. The CDR3 contains 15 residues. As DNA, the CDR3 is TGTGCCAGCAGCTTCACTGGAGGAGTTTTTGGTGAAGCTTTCTTT. Its protein product is CASSFTGGVFGEAFF.

The chain carries TRBV7-6 and TRBJ1-3, with 7 bases identical to TRBD1. Per the germline V gene, CDR1 is SGHVS and CDR2 is FNYEAQ. This CDR3 has 16 residues. The junction had 8 bases not matched to a gene; V was cut back by 4 bases and J by 2 bases. The CDR3: CASSSGGRSAGNTIYF. For the CDR3, the DNA is TGTGCCAGCAGCTCAGGGGGGAGGTCGGCTGGAAACACCATATATTTT.

The chain recombines TRBV7-8 with TRBJ2-5, with TRBD2 matching over 16 bases. V trimming: 5 bases; J trimming: 3 bases; junction bases outside the gene matches: 12. Germline V CDR1 and CDR2: SGHVS, FQNEAQ. The CDR3 totals 19 residues. CDR3 nucleotide sequence: TGTGCCAGCAGCGCACGCCCAAAGGGACTAGCGGGAGGGAAAGAGACCCAGTACTTC. Its protein is CASSARPKGLAGGKETQYF.

This chain uses TRBV10-3 with TRBJ2-1; TRBD2 aligns across 7 bases. V trimming: 6 bases; J trimming: 6 bases; junction bases outside the gene matches: 14. Germline V lookup: CDR1 ENHRY, CDR2 SYGVKD. CDR3 length: 16 amino acids. The CDR3 loop is CAISITLAQTRNEQFF. For the CDR3, the DNA is TGTGCCATCAGCATAACACTAGCGCAAACACGCAATGAGCAGTTCTTC.

This clone was counted once. The J gene is TRBJ2-1, the V gene TRBV7-9, with 9 bases aligning to TRBD1. Germline V gene lookup returns CDR1 SEHNR and CDR2 FQNEAQ (reference sequence). The CDR3 has 19 residues. Trimming cost V 1 base and J 0 bases; bases outside gene matches: 10. DNA for the CDR3: TGTGCCAGCAGCTTAGATAGGACAGGGGAAGGGAGCTCCTACAATGAGCAGTTCTTC. Protein product: CASSLDRTGEGSSYNEQFF.

This chain joins TRBV29-1 and TRBJ2-3, with D perhaps matching TRBD2 (7 bases). The V gene's germline CDR1 is SQVTM and CDR2 ANQGSEA. CDR3 length equals 19 residues. Trimming removed 4 bases at V and 3 bases at J, with 29 bases between. The CDR3 coding sequence is TGCAGCGTTGCCCCTCGCTCACCTATAGGACTAGGGGGGACAGATACGCAGTATTTT. Translated, it gives CSVAPRSPIGLGGTDTQYF.

This clone was seen once. This sequence joins TRBV11-3 and TRBJ2-7, with 8 bases aligning to TRBD1. Germline V gives CDR1 SGHNT, CDR2 YENEEA. Trimming removed 0 bases from V and 4 bases from J; junction bases left unmatched: 5. The CDR3 has 15 residues. The CDR3 sequence is CASSLDRDRQYEQYF. CDR3 nucleotides: TGTGCCAGCAGCTTAGATCGGGACAGGCAATACGAGCAGTACTTC.

The V gene is TRBV11-2, the J gene TRBJ2-7, with a tentative D call TRBD1 (5 bases). V gave up 1 base and J gave up 4 bases, with 14 bases separating them. Germline CDR1 SGHAT, CDR2 FQNNGV. CDR3 length: 15 residues. The CDR3 nucleotides read TGTGCCAGCAGCTTAGTAAGGGGAAGTCGGTACGAGCAGTACTTC. It translates to CASSLVRGSRYEQYF.

The chain joins TRBV11-2 to TRBJ2-2, with D possibly TRBD1 on 6 matching bases. Germline CDR1 SGHAT, CDR2 FQNNGV. This CDR3 contains 13 residues. Trimming removed 4 bases from V and 5 bases from J, with 8 bases in between. The CDR3 region is CASSWDNTGELFF. In DNA, the CDR3 is TGTGCCAGCAGCTGGGACAATACCGGGGAGCTGTTTTTT.

The chain is built from TRBV7-3 and TRBJ2-1; 9 nucleotides match TRBD1. Germline assignment: CDR1 SGHTA and CDR2 FQGTGA. The CDR3 is made up of 17 amino acids. With V trimmed by 5 bases and J by 0 bases, 8 bases remained unmatched. CDR3 sequence: CASSPGTGIVSYNEQFF. The DNA for the CDR3 is TGTGCCAGCAGCCCGGGGACAGGGATCGTCTCCTACAATGAGCAGTTCTTC.